Sequencing of this TCR beta chain was carried out in a study of cytomegalovirus exposure and HLA in healthy donors. Study-level background: Unique TCR beta sequences numbering 120 million or so came from 150 million to 200 million T cells in an earlier analysis.

Donors were ostensibly healthy at sampling, although undocumented immune exposures were probable. The study's findings and limits: Exclusion as indistinguishable affected some V segments, including TRBV6-2 and TRBV6-3. Rarity marked most TCR sequences, yet some public TCRs occurred in many donors.

The PCR made use of 60 Vbeta and 13 Jbeta primers. Libraries were prepared by immunoSEQ multiplex PCR; TCRdb keeps only in-frame clonotypes and omits some of them. The table lists roughly 77,000 clones, about 68% of them singletons. V was pared by 1 base and J by 2 bases, with 5 bases of the junction left unmatched. Germline CDR1 and CDR2: SGHNT and YYREEE (reference sequence). The CDR3 totals 15 residues. Regarding this clone: Its specificity is unknown.

The TCR was taken from a woman between 45 and 65 years old in good health and CMV-seropositive. The sequencing sample was made of PBMCs. This chain joins TRBV5-4 and TRBJ2-5; 7 bases line up with TRBD2. This CDR3 is CASSLYLAEQETQYF. Written as DNA, the CDR3 is TGTGCCAGCAGCTTGTATCTAGCGGAACAAGAGACCCAGTACTTC. Drawing the rest from reference TRBV5-4 and TRBJ2-5, the complete variable domain is ETGVTQSPTHLIKTRGQQVTLRCSSQSGHNTVSWYQQALGQGPQFIFQYYREEENGRGNFPPRFSGLQFPNYSSELNVNALELDDSALYLCASSLYLAEQETQYFGPGTRLLVL.